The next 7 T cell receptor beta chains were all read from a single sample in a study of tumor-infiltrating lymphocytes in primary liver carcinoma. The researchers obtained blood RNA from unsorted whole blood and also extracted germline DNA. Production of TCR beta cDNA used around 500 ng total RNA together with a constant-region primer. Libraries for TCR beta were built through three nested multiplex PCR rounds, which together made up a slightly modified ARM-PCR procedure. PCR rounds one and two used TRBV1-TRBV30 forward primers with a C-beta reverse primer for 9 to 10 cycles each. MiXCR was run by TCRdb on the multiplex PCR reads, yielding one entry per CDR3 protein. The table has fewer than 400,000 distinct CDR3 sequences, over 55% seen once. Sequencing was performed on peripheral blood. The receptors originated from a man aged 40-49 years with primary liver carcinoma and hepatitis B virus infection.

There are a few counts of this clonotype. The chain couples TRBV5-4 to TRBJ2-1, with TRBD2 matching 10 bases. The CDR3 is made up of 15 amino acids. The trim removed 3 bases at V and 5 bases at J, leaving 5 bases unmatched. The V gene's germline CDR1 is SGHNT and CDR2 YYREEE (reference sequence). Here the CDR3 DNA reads TGTGCCAGCAGCTCCTCACTAGCGGGACACAATGAGCAGTTCTTC. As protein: CASSSSLAGHNEQFF. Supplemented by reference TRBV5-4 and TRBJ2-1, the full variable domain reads ETGVTQSPTHLIKTRGQQVTLRCSSQSGHNTVSWYQQALGQGPQFIFQYYREEENGRGNFPPRFSGLQFPNYSSELNVNALELDDSALYLCASSSSLAGHNEQFFGPGTRLTVL.

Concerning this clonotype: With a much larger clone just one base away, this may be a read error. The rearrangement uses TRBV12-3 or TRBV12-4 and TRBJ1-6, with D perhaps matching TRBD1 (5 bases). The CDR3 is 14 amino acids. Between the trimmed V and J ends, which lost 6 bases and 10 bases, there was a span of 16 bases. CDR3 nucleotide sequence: TGTGCCAGCAGGACCGGGGCAGTTTGGTCACCCCTCCACTTT. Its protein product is CASRTGAVWSPLHF.

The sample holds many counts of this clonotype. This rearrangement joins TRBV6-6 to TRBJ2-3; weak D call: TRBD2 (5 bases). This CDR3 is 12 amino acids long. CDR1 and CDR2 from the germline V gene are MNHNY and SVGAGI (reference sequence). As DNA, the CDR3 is TGTGCGGTGAAGGAGGGCACAGATACGCAGTATTTT. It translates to CAVKEGTDTQYF.

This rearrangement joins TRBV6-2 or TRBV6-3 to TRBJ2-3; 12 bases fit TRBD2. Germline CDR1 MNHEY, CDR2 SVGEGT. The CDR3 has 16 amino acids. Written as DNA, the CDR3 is TGTGCTAGCTGTTACCTAGCGGGAGGGCCGACAGATACGCAGTATTTT. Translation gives CASCYLAGGPTDTQYF.

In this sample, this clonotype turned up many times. CDR3 amino acids: CASSEEGVRQRLAKNIQYF. Here the CDR3 DNA reads TGTGCCAGCAGTGAAGAAGGGGTTCGACAGAGACTAGCCAAAAACATTCAGTACTTC. V and J are TRBV6-1 and TRBJ2-4; perhaps TRBD1 as D (5 bases). The germline V gene has CDR1 MNHNS and CDR2 SASEGT. The CDR3 is 19 residues long. The ends were cut back, 1 base at V and 0 bases at J, with 19 bases in the middle.

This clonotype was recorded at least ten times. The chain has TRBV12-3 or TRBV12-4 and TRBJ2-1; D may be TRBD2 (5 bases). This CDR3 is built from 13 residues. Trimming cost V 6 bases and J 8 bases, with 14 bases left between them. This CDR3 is CASSGTRIHEQFF. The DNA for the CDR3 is TGTGCCAGCAGCGGAACTAGAATCCATGAGCAGTTCTTC.

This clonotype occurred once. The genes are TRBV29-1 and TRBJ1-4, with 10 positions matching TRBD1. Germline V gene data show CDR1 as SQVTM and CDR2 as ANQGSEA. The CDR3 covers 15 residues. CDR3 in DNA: TGCAACGTCGAACCCAAGGACAGGGGGTTAGAAAAACTGTTTTTT. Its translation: CNVEPKDRGLEKLFF.